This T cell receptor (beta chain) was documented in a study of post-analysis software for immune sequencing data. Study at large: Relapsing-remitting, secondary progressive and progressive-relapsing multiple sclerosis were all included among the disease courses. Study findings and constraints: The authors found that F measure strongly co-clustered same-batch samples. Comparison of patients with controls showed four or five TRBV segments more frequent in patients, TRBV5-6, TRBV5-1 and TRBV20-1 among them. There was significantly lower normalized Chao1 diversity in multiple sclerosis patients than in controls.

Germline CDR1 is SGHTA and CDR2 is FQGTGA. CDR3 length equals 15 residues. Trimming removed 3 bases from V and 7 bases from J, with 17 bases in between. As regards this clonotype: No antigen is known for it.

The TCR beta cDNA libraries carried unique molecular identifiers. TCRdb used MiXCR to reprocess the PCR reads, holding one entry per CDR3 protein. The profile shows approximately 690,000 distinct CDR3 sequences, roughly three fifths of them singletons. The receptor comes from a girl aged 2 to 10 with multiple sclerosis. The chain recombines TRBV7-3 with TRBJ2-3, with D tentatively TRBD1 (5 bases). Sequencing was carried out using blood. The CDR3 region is CASSFGSGKQYTQYF. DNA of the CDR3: TGTGCCAGCAGCTTCGGGTCAGGGAAACAATATACGCAGTATTTT.